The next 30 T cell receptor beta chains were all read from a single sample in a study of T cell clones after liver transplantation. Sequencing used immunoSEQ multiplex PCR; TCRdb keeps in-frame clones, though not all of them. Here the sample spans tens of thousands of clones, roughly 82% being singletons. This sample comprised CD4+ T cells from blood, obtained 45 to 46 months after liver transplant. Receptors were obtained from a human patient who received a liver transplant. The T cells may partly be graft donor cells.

This CDR3 reads CASSWGRDYQETQYF. DNA of the CDR3: TGTGCCAGCAGCTGGGGCCGGGACTACCAAGAGACCCAGTACTTC. The chain links TRBV5-6 to TRBJ2-5, with D perhaps matching TRBD2 (6 bases). This CDR3 has 15 residues. Trimming removed 3 bases at V and 0 bases at J, with 12 bases between. Germline V lookup: CDR1 SGHDT, CDR2 YYEEEE.

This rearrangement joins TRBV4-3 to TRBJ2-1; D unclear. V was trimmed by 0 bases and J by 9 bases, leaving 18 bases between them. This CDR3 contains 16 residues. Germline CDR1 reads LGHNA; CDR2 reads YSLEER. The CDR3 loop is CASSQDRSERKLEQFF. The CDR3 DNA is TGCGCCAGCAGCCAAGATCGCAGCGAGAGGAAACTTGAGCAGTTCTTC.

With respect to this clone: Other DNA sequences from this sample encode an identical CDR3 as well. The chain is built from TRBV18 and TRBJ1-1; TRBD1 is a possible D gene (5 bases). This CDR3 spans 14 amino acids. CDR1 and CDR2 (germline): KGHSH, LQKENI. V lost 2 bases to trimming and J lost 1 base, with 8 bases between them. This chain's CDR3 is CASSPSGGNTEAFF. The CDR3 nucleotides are TGTGCCAGCTCACCATCGGGGGGGAACACTGAAGCTTTCTTT.

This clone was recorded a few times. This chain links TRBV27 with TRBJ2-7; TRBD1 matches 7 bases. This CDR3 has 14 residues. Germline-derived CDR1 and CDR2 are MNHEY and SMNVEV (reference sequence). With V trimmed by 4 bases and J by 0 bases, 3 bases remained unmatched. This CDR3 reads CASSSRTGSYEQYF. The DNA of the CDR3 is TGTGCCAGCAGTTCCAGGACAGGCTCCTACGAGCAGTACTTC.

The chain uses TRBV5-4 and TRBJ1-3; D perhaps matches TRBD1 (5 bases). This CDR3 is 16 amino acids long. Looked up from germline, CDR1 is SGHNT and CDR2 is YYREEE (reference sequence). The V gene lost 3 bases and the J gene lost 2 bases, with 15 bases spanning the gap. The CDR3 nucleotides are TGTGCCAGCAGCTCGGTGGGAAGGGGCGCTGGAAACACCATATATTTT. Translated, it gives CASSSVGRGAGNTIYF.

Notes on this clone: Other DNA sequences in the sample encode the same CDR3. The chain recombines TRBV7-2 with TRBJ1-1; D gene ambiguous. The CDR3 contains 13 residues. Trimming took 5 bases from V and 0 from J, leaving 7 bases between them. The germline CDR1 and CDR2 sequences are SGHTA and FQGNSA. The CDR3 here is CASSPQMNTEAFF. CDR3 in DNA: TGTGCCAGCAGCCCTCAGATGAACACTGAAGCTTTCTTT.

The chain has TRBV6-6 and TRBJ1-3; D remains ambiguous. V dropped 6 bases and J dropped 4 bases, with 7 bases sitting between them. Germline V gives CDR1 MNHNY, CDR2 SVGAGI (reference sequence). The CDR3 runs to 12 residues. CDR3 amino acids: CASSREGNTIYF. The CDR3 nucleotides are TGTGCCAGCAGCCGGGAAGGAAACACCATATATTTT.

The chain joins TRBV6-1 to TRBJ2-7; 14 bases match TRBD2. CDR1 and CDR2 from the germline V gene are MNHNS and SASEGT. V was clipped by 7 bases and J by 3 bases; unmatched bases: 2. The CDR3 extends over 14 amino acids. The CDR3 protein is CASIGTSGSYEQYF. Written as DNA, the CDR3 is TGTGCCAGCATCGGGACTAGCGGGAGCTACGAGCAGTACTTC.

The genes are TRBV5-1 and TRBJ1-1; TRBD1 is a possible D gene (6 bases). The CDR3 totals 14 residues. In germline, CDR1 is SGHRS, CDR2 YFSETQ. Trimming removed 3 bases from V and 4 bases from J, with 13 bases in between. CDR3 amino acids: CASSSQGSVTEAFF. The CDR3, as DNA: TGCGCCAGCAGCTCCCAGGGGTCGGTCACTGAAGCTTTCTTT.

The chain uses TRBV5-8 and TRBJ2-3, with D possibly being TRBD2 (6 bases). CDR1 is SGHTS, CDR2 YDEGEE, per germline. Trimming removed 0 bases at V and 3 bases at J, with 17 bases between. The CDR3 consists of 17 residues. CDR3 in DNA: TGTGCCAGCAGCTTGGGGATCTCCAGGGCGGGAACAGATACGCAGTATTTT. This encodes CASSLGISRAGTDTQYF. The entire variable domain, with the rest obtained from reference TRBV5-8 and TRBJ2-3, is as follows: EAGVTQSPTHLIKTRGQQATLRCSPISGHTSVYWYQQALGLGLQFLLWYDEGEERNRGNFPPRFSGRQFPNYSSELNVNALELEDSALYLCASSLGISRAGTDTQYFGPGTRLTVL.

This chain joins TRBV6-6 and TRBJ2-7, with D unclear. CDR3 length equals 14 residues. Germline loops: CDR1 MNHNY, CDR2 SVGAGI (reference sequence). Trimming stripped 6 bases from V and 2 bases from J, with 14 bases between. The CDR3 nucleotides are TGTGCCAGCAGCGCTCAGGATCCCCCCTACGAGCAGTACTTC. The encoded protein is CASSAQDPPYEQYF.

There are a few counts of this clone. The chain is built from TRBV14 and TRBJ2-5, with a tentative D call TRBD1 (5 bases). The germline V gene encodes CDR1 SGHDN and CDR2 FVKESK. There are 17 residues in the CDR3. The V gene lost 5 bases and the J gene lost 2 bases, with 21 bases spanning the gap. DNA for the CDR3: TGTGCCAGCAGCAGCAGGGCTCATCCAAGCCCACAAGAGACCCAGTACTTC. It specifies CASSSRAHPSPQETQYF.

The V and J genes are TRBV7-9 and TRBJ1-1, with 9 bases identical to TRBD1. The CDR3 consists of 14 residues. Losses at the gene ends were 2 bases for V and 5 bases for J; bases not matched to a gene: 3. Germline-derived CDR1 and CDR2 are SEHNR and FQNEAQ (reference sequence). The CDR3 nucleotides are TGTGCCAGCAGCTTAAGACAGGGGGATACTGAAGCTTTCTTT. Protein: CASSLRQGDTEAFF.

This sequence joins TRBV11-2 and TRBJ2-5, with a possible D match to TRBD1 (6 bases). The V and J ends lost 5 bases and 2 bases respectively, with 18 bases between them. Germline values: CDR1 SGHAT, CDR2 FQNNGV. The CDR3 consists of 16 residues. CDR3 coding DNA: TGTGCCAGCAGCCAAAGGGCCGGACAGTCACAAGAGACCCAGTACTTC. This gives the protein CASSQRAGQSQETQYF.

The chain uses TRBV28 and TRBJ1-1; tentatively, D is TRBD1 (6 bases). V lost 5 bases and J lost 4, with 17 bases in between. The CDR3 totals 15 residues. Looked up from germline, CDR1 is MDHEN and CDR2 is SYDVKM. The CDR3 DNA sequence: TGTGCCAGCAGTACCTTAAAGGGAGGGGGCACTGAAGCTTTCTTT. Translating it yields CASSTLKGGGTEAFF.

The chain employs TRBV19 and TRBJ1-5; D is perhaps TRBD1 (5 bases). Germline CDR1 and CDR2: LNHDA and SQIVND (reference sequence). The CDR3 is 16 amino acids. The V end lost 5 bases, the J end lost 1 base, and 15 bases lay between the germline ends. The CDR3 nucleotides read TGTGCCAGTAGTGATCAGGGATCTTTCAGCAATCAGCCCCAGCATTTT. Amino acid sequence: CASSDQGSFSNQPQHF. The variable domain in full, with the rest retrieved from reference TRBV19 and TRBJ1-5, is DGGITQSPKYLFRKEGQNVTLSCEQNLNHDAMYWYRQDPGQGLRLIYYSQIVNDFQKGDIAEGYSVSREKKESFPLTVTSAQKNPTAFYLCASSDQGSFSNQPQHFGDGTRLSIL.

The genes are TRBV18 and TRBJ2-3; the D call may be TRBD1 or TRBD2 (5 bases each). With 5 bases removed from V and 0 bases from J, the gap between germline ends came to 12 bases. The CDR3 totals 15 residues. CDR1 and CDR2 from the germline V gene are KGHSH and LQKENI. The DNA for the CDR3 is TGTGCCAGCTCATCCCCCTGGGGGAGCACAGATACGCAGTATTTT. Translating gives CASSSPWGSTDTQYF.

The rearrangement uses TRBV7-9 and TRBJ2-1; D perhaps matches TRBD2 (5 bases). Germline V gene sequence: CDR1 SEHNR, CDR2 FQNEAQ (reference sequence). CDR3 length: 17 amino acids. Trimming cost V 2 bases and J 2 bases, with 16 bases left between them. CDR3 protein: CASSLSLVAGTYNEQFF. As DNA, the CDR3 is TGTGCCAGCAGCTTAAGCTTGGTGGCGGGCACCTACAATGAGCAGTTCTTC.

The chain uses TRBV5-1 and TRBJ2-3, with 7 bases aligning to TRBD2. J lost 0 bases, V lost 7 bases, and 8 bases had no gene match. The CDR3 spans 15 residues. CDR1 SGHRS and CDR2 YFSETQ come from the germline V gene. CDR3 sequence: CASFSTSTSTDTQYF. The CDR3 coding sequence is TGCGCCAGCTTTTCGACTAGCACAAGCACAGATACGCAGTATTTT.

CDR3 in amino acids: CASSRPGQGTGELFF. The CDR3 bases are TGCGCCAGCAGCCGACCGGGACAGGGGACCGGGGAGCTGTTTTTT. This chain joins TRBV5-1 and TRBJ2-2, with TRBD1 identical over 10 bases. After removal of 4 bases from V and 5 bases from J, the junction contained 5 bases not matched to a gene. Looked up from germline, CDR1 is SGHRS and CDR2 is YFSETQ. The CDR3 is 15 residues long. The full variable domain, completed using reference TRBV5-1 and TRBJ2-2, is KAGVTQTPRYLIKTRGQQVTLSCSPISGHRSVSWYQQTPGQGLQFLFEYFSETQRNKGNFPGRFSGRQFSNSRSEMNVSTLELGDSALYLCASSRPGQGTGELFFGEGSRLTVL.

This CDR3 reads CASFTSGNIQYF. As DNA, the CDR3 is TGTGCCAGCTTCACGTCCGGGAACATTCAGTACTTC. This chain links TRBV28 with TRBJ2-4, with D uncertain. V was shortened by 8 bases and J by 7 bases, with 12 bases between the two germline ends. Looked up from germline, CDR1 is MDHEN and CDR2 is SYDVKM. The CDR3 runs 12 residues.

This CDR3 reads CASSPTGDSYNEQFF. In DNA form, the CDR3 reads TGTGCCAGCAGTCCAACAGGGGACTCCTACAATGAGCAGTTCTTC. J is TRBJ2-1 and V is TRBV5-4, with 7 bases matching TRBD1. Germline V lookup: CDR1 SGHNT, CDR2 YYREEE (reference sequence). The CDR3 covers 15 residues. Trimming at V came to 5 bases and at J to 0 bases, leaving 5 bases not matched to a gene.

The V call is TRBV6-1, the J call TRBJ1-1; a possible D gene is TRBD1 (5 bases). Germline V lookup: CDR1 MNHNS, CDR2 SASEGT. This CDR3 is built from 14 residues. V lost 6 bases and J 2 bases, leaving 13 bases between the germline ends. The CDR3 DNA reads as TGTGCCAGCAGAGGTCGGACACGAAACACTGAAGCTTTCTTT. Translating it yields CASRGRTRNTEAFF.

The CDR3 region is CASSHHRGYQPQHF. CDR3 sequence (DNA): TGTGCCAGCAGCCACCACAGGGGATATCAGCCCCAGCATTTT. The genes are TRBV6-5 and TRBJ1-5; 7 bases match TRBD1. Germline assignment: CDR1 MNHEY and CDR2 SVGAGI. V dropped 6 bases and J dropped 5; count of bases not matched to a gene: 7. This CDR3 has 14 residues.

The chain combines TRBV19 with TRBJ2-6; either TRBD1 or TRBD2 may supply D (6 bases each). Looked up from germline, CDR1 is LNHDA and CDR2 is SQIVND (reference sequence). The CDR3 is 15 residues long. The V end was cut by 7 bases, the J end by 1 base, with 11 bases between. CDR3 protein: CASNGGRSGANVLTF. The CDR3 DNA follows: TGTGCCAGTAATGGGGGGCGGTCTGGGGCCAACGTCCTGACTTTC.

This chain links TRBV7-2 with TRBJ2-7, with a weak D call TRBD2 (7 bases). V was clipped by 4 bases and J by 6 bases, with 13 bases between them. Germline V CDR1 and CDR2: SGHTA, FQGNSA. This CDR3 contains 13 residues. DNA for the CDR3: TGTGCCAGCAGCTCCCGGGGGGCCCGCGAGCAGTACTTC. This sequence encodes CASSSRGAREQYF. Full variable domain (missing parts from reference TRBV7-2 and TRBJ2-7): GAGVSQSPSNKVTEKGKDVELRCDPISGHTALYWYRQSLGQGLEFLIYFQGNSAPDKSGLPSDRFSAERTGGSVSTLTIQRTQQEDSAVYLCASSSRGAREQYFGPGTRLTVT.

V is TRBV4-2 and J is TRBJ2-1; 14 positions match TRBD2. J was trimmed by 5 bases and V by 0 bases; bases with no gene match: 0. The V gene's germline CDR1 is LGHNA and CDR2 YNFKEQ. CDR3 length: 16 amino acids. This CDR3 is CASSQEGLAGDNEQFF. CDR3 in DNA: TGTGCCAGCAGCCAAGAGGGACTAGCGGGAGACAATGAGCAGTTCTTC.

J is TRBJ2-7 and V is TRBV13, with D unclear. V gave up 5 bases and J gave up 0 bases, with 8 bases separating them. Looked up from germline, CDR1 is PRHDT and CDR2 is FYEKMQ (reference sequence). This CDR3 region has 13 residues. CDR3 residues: CASSPPNSYEQYF. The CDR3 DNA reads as TGTGCCAGCAGCCCACCGAACTCCTACGAGCAGTACTTC.

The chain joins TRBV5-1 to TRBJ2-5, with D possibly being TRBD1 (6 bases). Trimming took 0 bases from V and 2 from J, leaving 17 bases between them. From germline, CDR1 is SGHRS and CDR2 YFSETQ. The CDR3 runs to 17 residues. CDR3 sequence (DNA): TGCGCCAGCAGCTTGGCCCATACAGGGAGAGGGCAAGAGACCCAGTACTTC. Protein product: CASSLAHTGRGQETQYF. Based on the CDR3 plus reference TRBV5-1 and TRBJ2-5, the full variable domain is KAGVTQTPRYLIKTRGQQVTLSCSPISGHRSVSWYQQTPGQGLQFLFEYFSETQRNKGNFPGRFSGRQFSNSRSEMNVSTLELGDSALYLCASSLAHTGRGQETQYFGPGTRLLVL.

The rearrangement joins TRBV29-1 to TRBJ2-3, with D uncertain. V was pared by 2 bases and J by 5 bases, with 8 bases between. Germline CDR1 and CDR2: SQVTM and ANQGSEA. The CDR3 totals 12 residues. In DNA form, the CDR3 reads TGCAGCGTTGAAACATCCCTAGATACGCAGTATTTT. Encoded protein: CSVETSLDTQYF.